Below, 28 T cell receptor beta chains from the same sample are listed, as sequenced in a study of T-cell memory formation after mild COVID-19. MiXCR, applied by TCRdb to the 5' RACE reads, yields one record per CDR3 protein. This table holds hundreds of thousands of distinct CDR3 sequences, approximately 25% found once. What was sequenced was PBMCs or a T cell subset sorted from them (not recorded which). Receptor source: an adult woman who had mild COVID-19 (a few samples of this study predate the infection). Cell type and time point are not known.

This clonotype has just a few counts. This chain connects TRBV29-1 to TRBJ2-2; 10 bases match TRBD1. This CDR3 has 12 amino acids. Germline values: CDR1 SQVTM, CDR2 ANQGSEA. The junction had 0 bases not matched to a gene; V was cut back by 7 bases and J by 4 bases. CDR3 protein: CSGTGGTGELFF. The CDR3 DNA sequence: TGCAGCGGGACAGGGGGCACCGGGGAGCTGTTTTTT.

This clonotype has only a few counts. The gene calls are TRBV20-1 and TRBJ1-5, with D unclear. The ends were cut back, 1 base at V and 6 bases at J, with 13 bases in the middle. This CDR3 is built from 14 residues. Germline V gene data show CDR1 as DFQATT and CDR2 as SNEGSKA (reference sequence). Here the CDR3 DNA reads TGCAGTGCTAGAGGTCGGGGAAGCGGTCAGCCCCAGCATTTT. It yields the protein CSARGRGSGQPQHF.

This clonotype was picked up a small number of times. The rearrangement uses TRBV28 and TRBJ2-3; D unresolved. In germline, CDR1 is MDHEN, CDR2 SYDVKM. Trimming removed 8 bases at V and 3 bases at J, with 12 bases between. This CDR3 has 13 amino acids. The CDR3 here is CASGHVTTDTQYF. CDR3 nucleotide sequence: TGTGCCAGCGGGCATGTTACTACAGATACGCAGTATTTT.

This clonotype was detected a few times. V and J are TRBV15 and TRBJ2-5; D unclear. Germline CDR1 is LNHNV and CDR2 is YYDKDF (reference sequence). There are 15 residues in the CDR3. The V and J ends lost 0 bases and 5 bases respectively, with 13 bases between them. CDR3 in amino acids: CATSRERNQRETQYF. The CDR3 nucleotides read TGTGCCACCAGCAGAGAAAGGAACCAGAGGGAGACCCAGTACTTC. Using reference TRBV15 and TRBJ2-5 for the parts outside the CDR3, the full variable domain is DAMVIQNPRYQVTQFGKPVTLSCSQTLNHNVMYWYQQKSSQAPKLLFHYYDKDFNNEADTPDNFQSRRPNTSFCFLDIRSPGLGDTAMYLCATSRERNQRETQYFGPGTRLLVL.

V and J are TRBV6-5 and TRBJ2-1; 7 bases are shared with TRBD2. Germline trimming cut 6 bases from V and 5 bases from J; bases unmatched to any gene: 10. Germline CDR1 MNHEY, CDR2 SVGAGI. This CDR3 is built from 15 residues. CDR3 residues: CASRASGRLNNEQFF. DNA of the CDR3: TGTGCCAGCAGAGCTAGCGGCCGCCTCAACAATGAGCAGTTCTTC.

The chain recombines TRBV11-2 with TRBJ2-1; D gene uncertain. Germline CDR1 reads SGHAT; CDR2 reads FQNNGV. Trimming stripped 8 bases from V and 6 bases from J, with 8 bases between. The length of the CDR3 is 11 residues. The CDR3 DNA sequence: TGTGCCAGCGAACTTGGCAATGAGCAGTTCTTC. Translated, it gives CASELGNEQFF. The full variable domain, rest sourced from reference TRBV11-2 and TRBJ2-1, is EAGVAQSPRYKIIEKRQSVAFWCNPISGHATLYWYQQILGQGPKLLIQFQNNGVVDDSQLPKDRFSAERLKGVDSTLKIQPAKLEDSAVYLCASELGNEQFFGPGTRLTVL.

The rearrangement joins TRBV12-3 or TRBV12-4 to TRBJ2-6, with no clear D. The CDR3 is 16 amino acids. V lost 5 bases, J lost 4 bases, and 15 bases lay in between. CDR3 sequence: CASSRAQRSGANVLTF. Written as DNA, the CDR3 is TGTGCCAGCAGTCGGGCCCAGCGTTCCGGGGCCAACGTCCTGACTTTC.

The rearrangement joins TRBV6-2 or TRBV6-3 to TRBJ2-1, with 9 bases matching TRBD1. The CDR3 spans 14 residues. The germline gives CDR1 MNHEY, CDR2 SVGEGT. V lost 7 bases and J lost 6; bases outside the gene matches: 7. The CDR3 bases are TGTGCCAGCATTCGGGACAGGGCCCCCAATGAGCAGTTCTTC. Protein: CASIRDRAPNEQFF.

The table lists this clonotype with a few counts. The J gene is TRBJ1-3, the V gene TRBV29-1; 10 bases fit TRBD1. V shed 4 bases and J 3 bases; nucleotides not matched to a gene: 0. Per the germline V gene, CDR1 is SQVTM and CDR2 is ANQGSEA. There are 13 residues in the CDR3. The CDR3 region has the DNA TGCAGCGTTGGGACAGGGGGTGGAAACACCATATATTTT. Amino acids: CSVGTGGGNTIYF. The full variable domain, its missing parts supplied by reference TRBV29-1 and TRBJ1-3, is SAVISQKPSRDICQRGTSLTIQCQVDSQVTMMFWYRQQPGQSLTLIATANQGSEATYESGFVIDKFPISRPNLTFSTLTVSNMSPEDSSIYLCSVGTGGGNTIYFGEGSWLTVV.

The chain combines TRBV5-1 with TRBJ1-1; 8 nucleotides line up with TRBD1. Germline lookup yields CDR1 SGHRS and CDR2 YFSETQ. The CDR3 sequence is 13 residues long. The V segment lost 1 base and the J segment 7 bases; nucleotides outside the gene matches: 3. CDR3 sequence reads: CASSLQGADEAFF. The CDR3 DNA reads TGCGCCAGCAGCTTGCAGGGGGCGGATGAAGCTTTCTTT.

The chain links TRBV27 to TRBJ1-4; D possibly corresponds to TRBD1 (6 bases). The V and J ends lost 5 bases and 7 bases respectively, with 14 bases between them. The germline gives CDR1 MNHEY, CDR2 SMNVEV (reference sequence). CDR3 length: 14 amino acids. CDR3 amino acids: CASSPTGYGEKLFF. Here the CDR3 DNA reads TGTGCCAGCAGTCCTACAGGGTATGGTGAAAAACTGTTTTTT.

This clonotype was observed a few times. The J gene is TRBJ1-5, the V gene TRBV2; TRBD1 aligns across 7 bases. The CDR3 spans 15 residues. Losses at the gene ends were 8 bases for V and 1 base for J; bases not matched to a gene: 8. Germline V gene data show CDR1 as SNHLY and CDR2 as FYNNEI. Written as DNA, the CDR3 is TGTGCCAGCCGGCGGAGACAGGGAAGCAATCAGCCCCAGCATTTT. The encoded protein is CASRRRQGSNQPQHF.

This clonotype was seen many times. The CDR3: CASSWYSMNTEAFF. Here the CDR3 DNA reads TGTGCCAGCAGTTGGTACTCCATGAACACTGAAGCTTTCTTT. This sequence joins TRBV12-3 or TRBV12-4 and TRBJ1-1; no clear D. Trimming took off 4 bases at V and 0 bases at J, with 9 bases between the two ends. This CDR3 region has 14 residues.

This clonotype appeared a few times. The genes are TRBV7-8 and TRBJ1-1; D not resolved. With 5 bases removed from V and 8 bases from J, the gap between germline ends came to 9 bases. The length of the CDR3 is 11 residues. From germline, CDR1 is SGHVS and CDR2 FQNEAQ. CDR3 in amino acids: CASSQIEEAFF. CDR3 nucleotides: TGTGCCAGCAGCCAGATTGAGGAAGCTTTCTTT.

This clonotype was seen repeatedly, ten times or more. CDR3 amino acids: CATTVGIAGSNEQFF. The CDR3 DNA is TGTGCCACCACGGTTGGAATAGCGGGATCCAATGAGCAGTTCTTC. The V call is TRBV15, the J call TRBJ2-1; 8 positions match TRBD2. The V gene end was trimmed by 7 bases and the J gene end by 6 bases; junction bases not matched to a gene: 11. This CDR3 is built from 15 residues. Germline V gene lookup returns CDR1 LNHNV and CDR2 YYDKDF (reference sequence).

This clonotype was picked up a small number of times. This rearrangement joins TRBV5-1 to TRBJ2-2, with 11 bases that match TRBD2. Looked up from germline, CDR1 is SGHRS and CDR2 is YFSETQ. The CDR3 contains 17 residues. V trimming: 5 bases; J trimming: 3 bases; junction bases outside the gene matches: 9. The CDR3 bases are TGCGCCAGCAGATCGCCGTCGGGACTAGCGGACACCGGGGAGCTGTTTTTT. Translating gives CASRSPSGLADTGELFF.

This rearrangement joins TRBV12-3 or TRBV12-4 to TRBJ1-1; D remains unclear. The CDR3 has 14 amino acids. V lost 2 bases to trimming and J lost 0 bases, with 7 bases between them. The CDR3 region has the DNA TGTGCCAGCAGTTTACACCTTTTGAACACTGAAGCTTTCTTT. Its translation: CASSLHLLNTEAFF.

In its sample, this clonotype was seen a few times. This sequence joins TRBV12-3 or TRBV12-4 and TRBJ2-7; 8 nucleotides align to TRBD1. CDR3 length equals 15 residues. With 3 bases clipped from V and 5 bases from J, the junction kept 9 bases outside the gene matches. The CDR3 is CASSFGQGPQDEQYF. The CDR3 nucleotides are TGTGCCAGCAGTTTCGGACAGGGCCCCCAGGACGAGCAGTACTTC.

This clonotype was observed many times. This chain links TRBV6-2 or TRBV6-3 with TRBJ2-5; no firm D call. V gave up 5 bases and J gave up 0 bases, with 7 bases separating them. The CDR3 runs to 13 residues. CDR1 is MNHEY, CDR2 SVGEGT, per germline. The CDR3 protein is CASSRIHQETQYF. The CDR3 DNA is TGTGCCAGCAGTAGGATTCACCAAGAGACCCAGTACTTC.

The V call is TRBV20-1, the J call TRBJ2-2; 10 positions match TRBD2. Germline values: CDR1 DFQATT, CDR2 SNEGSKA (reference sequence). The CDR3 runs 17 residues. V lost 1 base to trimming and J lost 3 bases; unmatched junction nucleotides: 8. The CDR3 is CSARVPLAGVHTGELFF. In DNA, the CDR3 is TGCAGTGCTAGAGTCCCTCTAGCGGGGGTCCACACCGGGGAGCTGTTTTTT.

The chain employs TRBV20-1 and TRBJ2-1; tentatively, D is TRBD2 (6 bases). This CDR3 has 14 residues. The V end was cut by 6 bases, the J end by 4 bases, with 16 bases between. Germline V lookup: CDR1 DFQATT, CDR2 SNEGSKA (reference sequence). The chain's CDR3 is CSAPLAGFYNEQFF. The CDR3 nucleotides read TGCAGTGCCCCCCTTGCGGGGTTTTACAATGAGCAGTTCTTC.

The rearrangement uses TRBV12-3 or TRBV12-4 and TRBJ2-3, with D unclear. The length of the CDR3 is 14 residues. Trimming removed 3 bases at V and 3 bases at J, with 10 bases between. This CDR3 reads CASSFDLVTDTQYF. The CDR3 coding sequence is TGTGCCAGCAGTTTTGACTTGGTTACAGATACGCAGTATTTT.

This chain connects TRBV7-3 to TRBJ2-5, with TRBD1 matching over 9 bases. Per germline, CDR1 SGHTA and CDR2 FQGTGA. The V and J ends lost 5 bases and 5 bases, in that order; junction bases with no gene match: 9. The CDR3 runs 15 residues. The CDR3 nucleotides read TGTGCCAGCAGCCTACAGGGGGCGCCGGTGGAGACCCAGTACTTC. This translates into CASSLQGAPVETQYF.

This clonotype was detected a few times. The chain links TRBV29-1 to TRBJ2-1; TRBD2 matches at 7 bases. CDR3 length equals 13 residues. J gave up 3 bases and V 7 bases, and 6 bases lay outside the gene matches. CDR1 is SQVTM and CDR2 is ANQGSEA in the germline V gene. The CDR3 sequence: CSAQRGDYNEQFF. The CDR3 DNA is TGCAGCGCCCAGCGGGGAGACTACAATGAGCAGTTCTTC.

The rearrangement links TRBV20-1 to TRBJ2-3; 7 bases fit TRBD1. Germline V gene data show CDR1 as DFQATT and CDR2 as SNEGSKA (reference sequence). CDR3 length equals 14 residues. The V segment lost 6 bases and the J segment 3 bases; nucleotides outside the gene matches: 9. CDR3 DNA sequence: TGCAGTGCACCGACAGGGTTGGTAACAGATACGCAGTATTTT. Translating gives CSAPTGLVTDTQYF.

V is TRBV18 and J is TRBJ2-7; D is unresolved. The CDR3 length is 17 residues. Germline CDR1 is KGHSH and CDR2 is LQKENI. V was trimmed by 3 bases and J by 1 base, leaving 19 bases between them. The CDR3 loop is CASSPTSVVVESYEQYF. As DNA, the CDR3 is TGTGCCAGCTCACCGACGAGTGTGGTTGTGGAGTCCTACGAGCAGTACTTC. Full variable domain (remainder filled in from reference TRBV18 and TRBJ2-7): NAGVMQNPRHLVRRRGQEARLRCSPMKGHSHVYWYRQLPEEGLKFMVYLQKENIIDESGMPKERFSAEFPKEGPSILRIQQVVRGDSAAYFCASSPTSVVVESYEQYFGPGTRLTVT.

The CDR3 loop is CASSSLSPDEQFF. The CDR3 DNA reads as TGTGCCAGCAGCTCCCTATCCCCGGATGAGCAGTTCTTC. This rearrangement joins TRBV7-9 to TRBJ2-1, with no clear D. There are 13 residues in the CDR3. Germline-derived CDR1 and CDR2 are SEHNR and FQNEAQ (reference sequence). V was cut by 4 bases and J by 8 bases, with 12 bases left in between.

The chain carries TRBV5-1 and TRBJ2-7; no clear D. CDR3 size: 14 residues. The germline V and J ends were trimmed by 3 bases and 3 bases, with 13 bases remaining between them. Germline V lookup: CDR1 SGHRS, CDR2 YFSETQ. In nucleotides, the CDR3 is TGCGCCAGCAGCTCGGTGGCCAGGAACTACGAGCAGTACTTC. This codes for CASSSVARNYEQYF.